The rows below give T cell receptor beta chains drawn from one sample of a study of cytomegalovirus exposure and HLA in healthy donors. Profiled with immunoSEQ multiplex PCR; TCRdb holds only in-frame clones, not every one. This sample has hundreds of thousands of clones, with roughly 79% found just once. The sample was PBMCs. The receptors stem from a woman in her 40s in good health and CMV-seronegative. The CDR3 runs from the conserved cysteine through the conserved F or W. D genes are given only for firm matches. The size entry is marked missing in some rows and otherwise reads once, few, many or a size class.

abundance: NA; d_gene: NA; v_gene: TRBV5-1; j_gene: TRBJ2-3; CDR3nt: TGCGCCAGCAGCTTGTTAGTGGGCAGCACAGATACGCAGTATTTT; CDR3aa: CASSLLVGSTDTQYF
abundance: NA; d_gene: NA; v_gene: TRBV6-5; j_gene: TRBJ1-1; CDR3nt: TGTGCCAGCAGTTATACCGTTGGCAGCAGGGACACTGAAGCTTTCTTT; CDR3aa: CASSYTVGSRDTEAFF
abundance: NA; d_gene: NA; v_gene: TRBV30; j_gene: TRBJ2-5; CDR3nt: TGTGCCTGGAGTAAAGACTTAAGACAAGAGACCCAGTACTTC; CDR3aa: CAWSKDLRQETQYF
abundance: NA; d_gene: TRBD2; v_gene: TRBV7-3; j_gene: TRBJ2-2; CDR3nt: TGTGCCAGCAGCCCAACCGGGGGGGCGCCACCCGGGGAGCTGTTTTTT; CDR3aa: CASSPTGGAPPGELFF
abundance: NA; d_gene: TRBD1; v_gene: TRBV5-1; j_gene: TRBJ2-1; CDR3nt: TGCGCCAGCAGCTTGATTCCGGGACAGGGGTACAATGAGCAGTTCTTC; CDR3aa: CASSLIPGQGYNEQFF
abundance: NA; d_gene: TRBD1; v_gene: TRBV27; j_gene: TRBJ1-4; CDR3nt: TGTGCCAGCAGTTTATACCCCCGGACAGGGGACCTTAATGAAAAACTGTTTTTT; CDR3aa: CASSLYPRTGDLNEKLFF
abundance: NA; d_gene: NA; v_gene: TRBV6-5; j_gene: TRBJ1-5; CDR3nt: TGTGCCAGCAGTCCTCTTCCGAGCAATCAGCCCCAGCATTTT; CDR3aa: CASSPLPSNQPQHF
abundance: NA; d_gene: NA; v_gene: TRBV7-2; j_gene: TRBJ1-1; CDR3nt: TGTGCCAGCAGCTTAGCCCCAACACCGGGAACGGCTTTCTTT; CDR3aa: CASSLAPTPGTAFF
abundance: NA; d_gene: NA; v_gene: TRBV4-3; j_gene: TRBJ2-1; CDR3nt: TGCGCCAGCAGCCAAGAATTGCGGGGAAATGAGCAGTTCTTC; CDR3aa: CASSQELRGNEQFF
abundance: once; d_gene: NA; v_gene: TRBV7-2; j_gene: TRBJ1-5; CDR3nt: TGTGCCAGCAGGCCGGGACTTAATCAGCCCCAGCATTTT; CDR3aa: CASRPGLNQPQHF
abundance: NA; d_gene: NA; v_gene: TRBV7-9; j_gene: TRBJ1-2; CDR3nt: TGTGCCAGCAGCCCCGCGGGCAATTATGGCTACACCTTC; CDR3aa: CASSPAGNYGYTF
abundance: NA; d_gene: NA; v_gene: TRBV7-9; j_gene: TRBJ2-7; CDR3nt: TGTGCCAGCAGCTCCCCCCTAAGGAGGGGTGGATCCTACGAGCAGTACTTC; CDR3aa: CASSSPLRRGGSYEQYF
abundance: NA; d_gene: NA; v_gene: TRBV5-4; j_gene: TRBJ2-3; CDR3nt: TGTGCCAGCAGCTTGGCGCCCAGGGCGAGCACAGATACGCAGTATTTT; CDR3aa: CASSLAPRASTDTQYF
abundance: NA; d_gene: NA; v_gene: TRBV9; j_gene: TRBJ2-1; CDR3nt: TGTGCCAGCAGCAACTCACTAGACATCCCCTACAATGAGCAGTTCTTC; CDR3aa: CASSNSLDIPYNEQFF
abundance: NA; d_gene: TRBD1; v_gene: TRBV4-1; j_gene: TRBJ1-1; CDR3nt: TGCGCCAGCAGTCGACAGGGGGCGCGGAGCACTGAAGCTTTCTTT; CDR3aa: CASSRQGARSTEAFF
abundance: NA; d_gene: NA; v_gene: TRBV19; j_gene: TRBJ2-5; CDR3nt: TGTGCCAGTAGCCCCGACAGAACGGAGACCCAGTACTTC; CDR3aa: CASSPDRTETQYF
abundance: NA; d_gene: NA; v_gene: TRBV1; j_gene: TRBJ1-5; CDR3nt: TGCACCAGCAGCAATTACAACAGGCTCCATCAGCCCCAGCATTTT; CDR3aa: CTSSNYNRLHQPQHF
abundance: few; d_gene: NA; v_gene: TRBV19; j_gene: TRBJ2-6; CDR3nt: TGTGCCAGTAGTATAGGCCGGGGATCTGGGGCCAACGTCCTGACTTTC; CDR3aa: CASSIGRGSGANVLTF
abundance: many; d_gene: NA; v_gene: TRBV7-6; j_gene: TRBJ2-7; CDR3nt: TGTGCCAGCAGCAACAGGGATTCCTACGAGCAGTACTTC; CDR3aa: CASSNRDSYEQYF
abundance: few; d_gene: NA; v_gene: TRBV6-4; j_gene: TRBJ1-1; CDR3nt: TGTGCCAGCAGTGTCACCCGGGGGGATGAAGCTTTCTTT; CDR3aa: CASSVTRGDEAFF
abundance: NA; d_gene: TRBD1; v_gene: TRBV19; j_gene: TRBJ2-5; CDR3nt: TGTGCCAGTAGTATCCACCCTGGACAGGGCTCGGAGACCCAGTACTTC; CDR3aa: CASSIHPGQGSETQYF
abundance: NA; d_gene: NA; v_gene: TRBV11-3; j_gene: TRBJ1-6; CDR3nt: TGTGCCAGCAGCTTTGGGCACGGAATGAATTCACCCCTCCACTTT; CDR3aa: CASSFGHGMNSPLHF
abundance: NA; d_gene: NA; v_gene: TRBV2; j_gene: TRBJ1-6; CDR3nt: TGTGCCAGCAGTGAACGCGGGAGTGGGAATTCACCCCTCCACTTT; CDR3aa: CASSERGSGNSPLHF
abundance: NA; d_gene: NA; v_gene: TRBV5-1; j_gene: TRBJ1-4; CDR3nt: TGCGCCAGCAGCTTGGGGATCCGGGTGCCTAATGAAAAACTGTTTTTT; CDR3aa: CASSLGIRVPNEKLFF
abundance: NA; d_gene: NA; v_gene: TRBV9; j_gene: TRBJ2-5; CDR3nt: TGTGCCAGCAGCGTAACTATTCAAGAGACCCAGTACTTC; CDR3aa: CASSVTIQETQYF
abundance: NA; d_gene: TRBD2; v_gene: TRBV5-1; j_gene: TRBJ2-5; CDR3nt: TGCGCCAGCAGCTTGGACGGGGGGTATGAGACCCAGTACTTC; CDR3aa: CASSLDGGYETQYF
abundance: NA; d_gene: TRBD1; v_gene: TRBV19; j_gene: TRBJ1-1; CDR3nt: TGTGCCAGTAGTGGCAGGGGGTTTGCTGAAGCTTTCTTT; CDR3aa: CASSGRGFAEAFF
abundance: few; d_gene: NA; v_gene: TRBV4-1; j_gene: TRBJ2-3; CDR3nt: TGCGCCAGCAGCCAGGGGGCTTCAGATACGCAGTATTTT; CDR3aa: CASSQGASDTQYF
abundance: NA; d_gene: NA; v_gene: TRBV28; j_gene: TRBJ2-7; CDR3nt: TGTGCCAGCTCACCCGGTTCGGTCCCCGAGCAGTACTTC; CDR3aa: CASSPGSVPEQYF
abundance: NA; d_gene: TRBD2; v_gene: TRBV2; j_gene: TRBJ2-3; CDR3nt: TGTGCCAGCCAATTCACTAGCGGGGGGTACACAGATACGCAGTATTTT; CDR3aa: CASQFTSGGYTDTQYF
abundance: NA; d_gene: TRBD1; v_gene: TRBV11-3; j_gene: TRBJ2-2; CDR3nt: TGTGCCAGCAGCTATAGACAGGGGGTCGGGGAGCTGTTTTTT; CDR3aa: CASSYRQGVGELFF
abundance: NA; d_gene: NA; v_gene: TRBV15; j_gene: TRBJ1-5; CDR3nt: TGTGCCACCAGCAGAGACCAAGGAGTGAGCAATCAGCCCCAGCATTTT; CDR3aa: CATSRDQGVSNQPQHF